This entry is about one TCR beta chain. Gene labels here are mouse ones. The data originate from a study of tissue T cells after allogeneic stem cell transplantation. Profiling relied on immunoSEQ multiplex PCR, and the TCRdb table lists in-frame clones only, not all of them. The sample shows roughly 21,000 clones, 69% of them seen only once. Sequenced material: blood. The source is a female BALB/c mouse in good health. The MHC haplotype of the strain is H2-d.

CDR3 amino acids: CASGGGTGGFAEQFF. CDR3 bases read: TGTGCCAGCGGTGGAGGGACTGGGGGATTTGCTGAGCAGTTC. J is TRBJ2-1 and V is TRBV13-2, with 11 bases identical to TRBD2. The read halts 1 residue ahead of the CDR3 end, with the missing end drawn from the germline J gene. Germline lookup yields CDR1 NNHNN and CDR2 SYGAGS (reference sequence). This CDR3 spans 15 amino acids. Trimming took 3 bases from V and 6 from J; bases not matched to a gene: 5.